This TCR beta chain was identified during a study of CD8 T cells in Susac syndrome. Study background: Patients with Susac syndrome were therapy-naive, taking corticosteroids, with some also receiving intravenous immunoglobulin, or taking intravenous immunoglobulin alone at the time their blood was drawn.

Study-wide findings and caveats: CD4+ T cell repertoires in Susac syndrome lacked clonal expansion.

In regard to this clonotype: What it binds is unknown.

The CDR3 is 12 residues long. CDR1 MGHRA and CDR2 YSYEKL come from the germline V gene. Unmatched junction bases numbered 1, after V lost 5 bases and J lost 5 bases. Sequencing of TCR beta was carried out in blood CD8+ and CD4+ T cells. With random hexamers, reverse transcription was performed on about 0.5 to 1 ug of RNA. Using its own MiXCR run on the immunoSEQ multiplex PCR reads, TCRdb lists one record per CDR3 protein. The sample consists of about 240,000 distinct CDR3 sequences, 90% to 96% of them appearing once. What was sequenced was CD4+ T cells from PBMCs. The TCR originated in a human donor with Susac syndrome. This chain connects TRBV4-1 to TRBJ2-3, with 7 bases identical to TRBD1. CDR3 protein: CASSSGGDTQYF. DNA for the CDR3: TGCGCCAGCAGCTCAGGGGGAGATACGCAGTATTTT.